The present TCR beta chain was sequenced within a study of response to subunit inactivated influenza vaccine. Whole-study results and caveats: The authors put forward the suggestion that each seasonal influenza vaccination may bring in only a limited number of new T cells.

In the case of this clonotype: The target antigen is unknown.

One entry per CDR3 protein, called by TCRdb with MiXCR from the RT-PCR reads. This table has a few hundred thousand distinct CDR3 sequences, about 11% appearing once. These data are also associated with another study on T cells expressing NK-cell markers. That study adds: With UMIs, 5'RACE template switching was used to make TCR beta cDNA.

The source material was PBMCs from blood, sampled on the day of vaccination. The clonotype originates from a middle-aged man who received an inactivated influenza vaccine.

CDR3 amino acids: CASSLAGTHNEQFF. The CDR3 coding sequence is TGTGCCAGCAGCTTGGCGGGGACACACAATGAGCAGTTCTTC. J is TRBJ2-1 and V is TRBV7-2, with D possibly being TRBD1 or TRBD2 (6 bases each). The CDR3 contains 14 residues. In germline, CDR1 is SGHTA, CDR2 FQGNSA. Trimming removed 3 bases from V and 5 bases from J, with 11 bases in between.